The clone carrying this T cell receptor beta chain was seen many times. This entry is derived from a study of early T cells in non-severe SARS-CoV-2 infection. The TCR library protocol was used to attach unique molecular identifiers. These identifiers were attached to individual cDNA molecules. TCRdb passed the 5' RACE reads through MiXCR, listing each CDR3 protein once. Among over 90,000 distinct CDR3 sequences listed, 12% were seen once. The CDR3 extends over 12 amino acids. Trimming removed 6 bases from V and 4 bases from J, with 10 bases in between. Per germline, CDR1 SGHAT and CDR2 FQNNGV. The chain uses TRBV11-2 and TRBJ2-7; D remains ambiguous. Sequencing used whole blood, obtained at baseline. The clonotype originates from an adult who was a healthcare worker with PCR-confirmed SARS-CoV-2 infection or an uninfected control (not recorded which). The DNA of the CDR3 is TGTGCCAGCAGACGACCAAAGTACGAGCAGTACTTC. This codes for CASRRPKYEQYF.